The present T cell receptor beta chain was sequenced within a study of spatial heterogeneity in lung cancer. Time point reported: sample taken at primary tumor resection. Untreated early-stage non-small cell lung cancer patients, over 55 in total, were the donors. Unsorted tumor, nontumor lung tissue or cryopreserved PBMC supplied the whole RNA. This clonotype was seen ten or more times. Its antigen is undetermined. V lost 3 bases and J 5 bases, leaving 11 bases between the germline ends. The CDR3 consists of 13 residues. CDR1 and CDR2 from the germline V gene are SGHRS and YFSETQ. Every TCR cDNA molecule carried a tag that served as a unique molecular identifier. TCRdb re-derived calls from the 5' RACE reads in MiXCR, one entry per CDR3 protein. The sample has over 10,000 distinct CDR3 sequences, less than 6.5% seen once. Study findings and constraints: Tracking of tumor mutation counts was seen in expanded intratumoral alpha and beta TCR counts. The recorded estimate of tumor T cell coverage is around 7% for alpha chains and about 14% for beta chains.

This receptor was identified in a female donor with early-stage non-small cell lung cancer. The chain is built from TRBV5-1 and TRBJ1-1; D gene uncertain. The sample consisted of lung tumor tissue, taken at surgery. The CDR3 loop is CASSSQTDTEAFF. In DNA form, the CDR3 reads TGCGCCAGCAGCTCGCAGACGGATACTGAAGCTTTCTTT.